The T cell receptor beta chain described here comes from a study of cytomegalovirus exposure and HLA in healthy donors (dated by TCRdb to the late 2010s). Notes on the research overall: In an earlier analysis of around 540 of the donors, about 270 Gb of sequence data and 120 million or so unique TCR beta sequences from approximately 180 million T cells were reported. An early release covering roughly 640 HLA-typed donors comprised approximately 300 gigabases of sequencing data and around 80 million unique TCR sequences. Among the roughly 400 genotyped donors, approximately 77% belonged to the genetic ancestry cluster associated with self-reported Caucasian donors. The study aimed to test whether signatures of past pathogen exposure could be identified by cataloging public T cell receptors. The study profiled the T cell repertoires of hundreds of subjects by immunosequencing and related them to cytomegalovirus serostatus. In addition to the first cohort of 650 to 800 subjects, a separate validation cohort of approximately 120 different subjects was used. High-throughput TCR immunosequencing, statistical association of individual TCRs with disease status, and machine learning were combined to predict cytomegalovirus infection status. A later analysis re-analyzed previously published TCR beta repertoires from hundreds of donors and added high-resolution HLA genotyping to study TCR occurrence patterns. Rather than drawing on any new phenotypic data, the later analysis identified candidate immune exposures from TCR beta sequences and the way those sequences occurred across donors. In an earlier analysis of around 540 of the donors, high-throughput TCR beta sequencing was used to judge whether each TCR beta V gene segment behaved as functional or pseudogenic. Donor age, sex, ethnicity and CMV serostatus were collected together with the repertoire data. A later genetic analysis used genome-wide SNP genotypes for 398 of the 666 donors, treating that subset as a discovery cohort. All discovery cohort repertoires had been generated using a single sequencing platform. Both class I and class II loci were covered by HLA typing, at four-digit resolution. The number of typed donors differed by locus: roughly 629-640 for A, B, C, DRB1 and DQB1; 500 to 550 for DQA1; roughly 600 for DPA1; and roughly 470 for DPB1. About 5 DR-DQ haplotypes were handled as single units for association and clustering, since linkage in the cohort was strong. Among some 410 genotyped donors of the cohort, an average of about 240,000 unique TCR beta nucleotide sequences were sequenced per donor, roughly 18% of them non-productive.

In total, around 600 healthy bone marrow donors made up the cohort. All cohort members were sampled while nominally healthy, although unrecorded immune exposures were likely present. The donor tested CMV seropositive and was one of the 289 seropositive cohort members. Every donor gave a peripheral blood sample, and the peripheral blood mononuclear cells from that sample were used for TCR beta sequencing. Genomic DNA was extracted from the blood cell samples with the Qiagen DNeasy Blood Extraction Kit. Library generation was performed with the immunoSEQ multiplex PCR assay. The multiplex PCR relied on a mix of 60 forward primers for TCR Vbeta segments and 13 reverse primers for TCR Jbeta segments. The CDR3 region of rearranged TCR beta genes was amplified from genomic DNA by a multiplex PCR assay. Amplified TCR beta libraries were sequenced as 87-base-pair reads on the Illumina HiSeq System. The source study handled its data this way. A later analysis tallied about 77 million unique TCR beta chains across the 660 or so repertoires, and some 10 million of those chains were shared by two or more donors. Raw reads were error-corrected and collapsed into unique sequences by a nearest-neighbor algorithm in which closely related sequences were merged to remove PCR and sequencing errors. To assign V, D and J gene segments, CDR3 sequences were aligned to IMGT reference sequences. For a sequence to be retained, a match of at least six nucleotides to both a V gene segment and a J gene segment was required. Rearrangements were classified as productive when the CDR3 lacked stop codons and remained in frame with V and J, and all other rearrangements were classified as non-productive. Following IMGT convention, CDR3 was defined as the stretch from the second conserved V-encoded cysteine to the conserved J-encoded phenylalanine. The earlier analysis of some 580 of the donors excluded any sequence lacking an unambiguous match to a single V gene segment. An earlier analysis of just under 600 of the donors called V segments functional above 56.7% productive rearrangements and segregating when the between-donor standard deviation exceeded 5%. A statistical classification framework was built to diagnose cytomegalovirus status from the catalog of TCR beta chain sequences. A later analysis assigned V and J genes by comparing TCR nucleotide sequences with IMGT/GENE-DB human TR gene sequences. The TCRdist pipeline was used in a later analysis to assign CDR3 sequences and most-parsimonious VDJ recombination scenarios. In a later analysis, every TCR beta chain was defined by the combination of its CDR3 amino acid sequence and its V-gene family, and reads without a unique V-gene family were dropped. As a way to deal with suspected cross-contamination and a sequencing artifact, a later analysis dropped approximately 590 nucleotide sequences that were highly shared and had low generation probability. In a later analysis, a clonal expansion index was calculated for each public chain from normalized within-repertoire ranks of inferred template counts. Generation probabilities in a later analysis came from a VDJ recombination model fitted to out-of-frame rearrangements, and those results were checked against IGoR. In a later analysis, TCR-TCR, TCR-HLA and TCR-CMV co-occurrence was scored with hypergeometric tests, and a repertoire-size bias correction was applied to TCR pairs. False discovery rates were estimated in a later analysis by permuting HLA or CMV assignments 20 times. In a later analysis, co-occurring TCRs were grouped with DBSCAN, and TCRdist sequence similarity was added when clustering was performed within HLA-allele-positive subsets. For co-occurrence clustering, repertoires with fewer than 30,000 or more than 120,000 public chains were excluded, along with roughly five repertoires with anomalous nucleotide sharing. Not all clones reach the TCRdb copy of this immuneACCESS table, which keeps in-frame sequences only. Checked studies attribute under half of the gap to unresolved V genes and leave the rest unexplained. That table is the source of V, J and clone size, and D and trimming were worked out from the DNA. Across this sample there are over 110,000 clones, with approximately 80% seen only once. The ten largest clones represent 6.2% of the sample.

A few counts support this clone. What this receptor recognizes is not known. The record has no base qualities; no much larger clone is one base away. The germline V gene (reference sequence) gives CDR1 as LNHDA and CDR2 as SQIVND. From cysteine to phenylalanine, the CDR3 is 14 amino acids long. Only the CDR3 part of the read is kept: 42 bases, read in frame from the first base. The trim is 5 bases for V and 2 bases for J, with a gap of 12 bases between the germline ends. General findings and caveats noted by the study authors: For the cohort, immune exposure information was limited to CMV serostatus. In a later genetic analysis, a missense DCLRE1C variant was associated with V-gene and J-gene trimming of TCR beta chains, and the association was replicated in an independent cohort. In an earlier analysis of around 600 of the donors, most TCR beta V segments appeared in productive rearrangements about 87% or about 30% of the time, broadly matching IMGT annotations. According to a later analysis, parvovirus B19, influenza, CMV and Epstein-Barr virus appeared linked to several top co-occurrence clusters. When HLA alleles, especially DR and DQ, strongly co-occurred, TCR associations were difficult to assign to individual alleles. The presence/absence analyses assumed that sequencing depth was roughly uniform across donors, and that assumption may not be true. According to a later analysis, most CMV-associated TCR beta chains appeared to be HLA-restricted, and the HLA associations seemed to be driven largely by CMV exposure. A group of highly shared sequence variants was considered likely to be a technical artifact of the sequencing pipeline. The classifier was reported to diagnose cytomegalovirus status with high specificity and sensitivity in both the original and validation cohorts. A few of the identified cytomegalovirus-associated TCR beta chains were confirmed in vitro to be specific for cytomegalovirus antigens. Because counts were too low, seventeen rarely observed V segments, including chromosome 9 orphons, were excluded from the earlier analysis of 587 of the donors. In a later analysis, HLA-associated TCR beta chains were found to be more clonally expanded and to have lower generation probabilities than equally common non-associated chains. In a later analysis, the rate of TCR association differed among HLA loci, with DRB1 alleles having the most associated TCRs and HLA-C alleles having the fewest. Most TCR sequences were observed very rarely across donors, whereas some public TCRs were present in many individuals. Some IMGT-functional V segments, including TRBV6-2 and TRBV6-3, could not be distinguished by the 87-base-pair reads and were therefore excluded. A further reported finding was that TCR beta sequences accurately predicted the HLA-A and HLA-B alleles for most subjects in the first cohort. A later analysis associated 15,000 or so TCR beta sequences with specific HLA alleles at a false discovery rate of 0.05. The cohort was sequenced for TCR beta chains only, and without alpha or paired-chain data the features that could be detected were limited. A later genetic analysis reported fewer N-insertions in productive TCRs among donors in an Asian-associated ancestry cluster than the roughly 620-donor mean. The authors suggested that the approach could potentially be extended to other disease states and immunological phenotypes. The study gave a list of about 150 TCR beta chains associated with cytomegalovirus. Because HLA typing was unavailable for some donors at each locus, only the typed subset was used in association tests. Correlated functional status among segregating V segments might be attributable to linkage disequilibrium, but an unknown experimental factor could not be ruled out.

The origin of this receptor is a woman aged 40 to 49 in good health and CMV-seropositive. This chain is built from TRBV19 and TRBJ1-2; the best D guess is TRBD1, with 5 bases matching. Sequencing was carried out using PBMCs. CDR3 region: CASSDSGGNYGYTF. Read as DNA, the sequence is TGTGCCAGTAGTGACTCTGGGGGGAACTATGGCTACACCTTC.